The 13 T cell receptor beta chains listed next were all sequenced from one sample in a study of blood T cell repertoires in COVID-19 (dated by TCRdb to 2019 to 2021). Library method: the immunoSEQ multiplex PCR assay. Imported from immuneACCESS, the table was reduced by TCRdb to in-frame sequences with V and J called. These copies leave out some clones; in studies compared against another copy, an unresolved V gene accounts for under half, and the cause of the remainder is not known. Present in this sample are about 170,000 clones, 70% to 90% of which were seen just once. The ten largest clones capture about 1.2% of the sample. The source material was peripheral blood. These receptors came from a man aged 55 to 69 who had recovered from COVID-19.

This clone was counted between two and nine times. The chain has TRBV7-2 and TRBJ1-1; possible D gene TRBD1, 5 bases. Germline-derived CDR1 and CDR2 are SGHTA and FQGNSA. The CDR3 has 15 amino acids. Trimming took off 1 base at V and 2 bases at J, with 11 bases between the two ends. This CDR3 reads CASSLVGGINTEAFF. The CDR3 nucleotides read TGTGCCAGCAGCTTAGTTGGGGGGATAAACACTGAAGCTTTCTTT.

The V call is TRBV6-5, the J call TRBJ1-3, with a weak D call TRBD1 (5 bases). The germline V and J ends were trimmed by 6 bases and 1 base, with 10 bases remaining between them. The CDR3 spans 14 residues. The V gene's germline CDR1 is MNHEY and CDR2 SVGAGI. CDR3 sequence (DNA): TGTGCCAGCAGCTCAGGGATTTCTGGAAACACCATATATTTT. As protein: CASSSGISGNTIYF.

This sequence joins TRBV7-2 and TRBJ2-7; maybe TRBD2 (5 bases). V dropped 7 bases and J dropped 0 bases, with 10 bases sitting between them. The CDR3 covers 13 residues. CDR1 and CDR2 (germline): SGHTA, FQGNSA. The CDR3 nucleotides read TGTGCCAGCATGGTGGGGAGCTCCTACGAGCAGTACTTC. This sequence encodes CASMVGSSYEQYF.

The chain uses TRBV24-1 and TRBJ2-7; 9 bases are a match to TRBD1. Germline CDR1 and CDR2: KGHDR and SFDVKD. This CDR3 is 15 amino acids long. V shed 3 bases and J 4 bases; nucleotides not matched to a gene: 6. The DNA of the CDR3 is TGTGCCACCAGTGATGCACAGGGGGCGCGGTACGAGCAGTACTTC. Its protein is CATSDAQGARYEQYF.

V is TRBV6-2 or TRBV6-3 and J is TRBJ2-2; 9 bases agree with TRBD2. Germline loops: CDR1 MNHEY, CDR2 SVGEGT. J was trimmed by 4 bases and V by 4 bases; bases with no gene match: 4. This CDR3 contains 15 residues. CDR3 amino acids: CASSFSGGGTGELFF. CDR3 DNA: TGTGCCAGCAGTTTTAGCGGGGGAGGCACCGGGGAGCTGTTTTTT.

This chain links TRBV21-1 with TRBJ1-5; the DNA was not compared with TRBD1, the D call given in the table. TRBV21-1 is described as a pseudogene. The CDR3 is 19 amino acids. The DNA of the CDR3 is TGTGCCAGGATGTCCCGGCTTGGTAAGACAGCAATGGGCAATCAGCCCCAGCATTTT. Encoded protein: CARMSRLGKTAMGNQPQHF.

The chain is built from TRBV15 and TRBJ2-3; 8 bases are a match to TRBD2. CDR3 length: 17 residues. The trim removed 0 bases at V and 4 bases at J, leaving 9 bases unmatched. Germline V gene sequence: CDR1 LNHNV, CDR2 YYDKDF (reference sequence). The CDR3 sequence: CATSRDLVGGAADTQYF. The CDR3 coding sequence is TGTGCCACCAGCAGAGATCTCGTCGGGGGGGCGGCAGATACGCAGTATTTT.

V and J are TRBV5-6 and TRBJ1-1; 7 positions agree with TRBD1. The germline V gene has CDR1 SGHDT and CDR2 YYEEEE. With 0 bases clipped from V and 8 bases from J, the junction kept 4 bases outside the gene matches. The CDR3 has 13 amino acids. Written as DNA, the CDR3 is TGTGCCAGCAGCTTGGTGACAGGGAGAGAAGCTTTCTTT. This translates into CASSLVTGREAFF.

The rearrangement joins TRBV6-2 or TRBV6-3 to TRBJ1-2, with 7 bases fitting TRBD1. Trimming at V came to 6 bases and at J to 4 bases, leaving 8 bases not matched to a gene. The germline CDR1 and CDR2 sequences are MNHEY and SVGEGT. This CDR3 is 14 amino acids long. CDR3 in DNA: TGTGCCAGCAGCCGGGGGACAGCTACCTATGGCTACACCTTC. It translates to CASSRGTATYGYTF.

The chain links TRBV6-2 or TRBV6-3 to TRBJ1-6; the D is unclear. Trimming stripped 5 bases from V and 10 bases from J, with 9 bases between. There are 12 residues in the CDR3. From germline, CDR1 is MNHEY and CDR2 SVGEGT. DNA of the CDR3: TGTGCCAGCAGTCTACAGTGGTCACCCCTCCACTTT. This sequence encodes CASSLQWSPLHF.

This chain links TRBV30 with TRBJ2-5, with a possible D match to TRBD1 (6 bases). The CDR3 contains 13 residues. Per germline, CDR1 GTSNPN and CDR2 SVGIG (reference sequence). Trimming left V 5 bases short and J 1 base short, with 11 bases between. The CDR3 loop reads CAWHRDIQETQYF. CDR3 in DNA: TGTGCCTGGCACCGGGACATCCAAGAGACCCAGTACTTC.

This clone has a handful of counts. This chain connects TRBV6-5 to TRBJ2-1, with 15 bases lining up with TRBD2. Per germline, CDR1 MNHEY and CDR2 SVGAGI. This CDR3 contains 15 residues. V dropped 8 bases and J dropped 5; count of bases not matched to a gene: 4. This CDR3 is CASGLAGGPDNEQFF. The CDR3 DNA follows: TGTGCCAGCGGACTAGCGGGGGGGCCGGACAATGAGCAGTTCTTC.

V and J are TRBV7-8 and TRBJ2-7; D might be TRBD1 (5 bases). From germline, CDR1 is SGHVS and CDR2 FQNEAQ. The length of the CDR3 is 11 residues. V was trimmed by 3 bases and J by 6 bases, leaving 6 bases between them. The CDR3 DNA reads TGTGCCAGCAGCTTTAGGGGCGAGCAGTACTTC. Translation: CASSFRGEQYF.